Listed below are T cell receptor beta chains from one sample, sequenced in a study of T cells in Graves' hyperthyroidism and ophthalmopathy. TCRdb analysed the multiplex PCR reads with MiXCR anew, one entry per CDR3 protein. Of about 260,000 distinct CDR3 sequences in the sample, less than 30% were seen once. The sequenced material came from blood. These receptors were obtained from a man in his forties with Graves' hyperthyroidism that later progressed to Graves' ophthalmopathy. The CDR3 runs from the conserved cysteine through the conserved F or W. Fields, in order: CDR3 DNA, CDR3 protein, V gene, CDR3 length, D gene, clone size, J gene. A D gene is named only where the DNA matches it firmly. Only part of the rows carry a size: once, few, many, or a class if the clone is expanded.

TGTGCCAGCAGTTTAGGGGGATTAGTGGCCCAAGAGACCCAGTACTTC	CASSLGGLVAQETQYF	TRBV28	16	.	many	TRBJ2-5
TGTGCCAGCTCACCCCGGGACAGGTACTACGAGCAGTACTTC	CASSPRDRYYEQYF	TRBV18	14	TRBD1	many	TRBJ2-7
TGTGCCAGCAGGTTGCTTCCTGGGGCCAACGTCCTGACTTTC	CASRLLPGANVLTF	TRBV2	14	.	.	TRBJ2-6
TGTGCCACCAGCAGAGACAGGAACACTGAAGCTTTCTTT	CATSRDRNTEAFF	TRBV15	13	.	many	TRBJ1-1
TGTGCCAGCAGCTTAGATCAGGGAATGGGAAACATTCAGTACTTC	CASSLDQGMGNIQYF	TRBV7-2	15	.	once	TRBJ2-4
TGCAGTGTACCTGGCTACACCTTC	CSVPGYTF	TRBV20-1	8	.	many	TRBJ1-2
TGTGCCAGCAGTTACTCCAAGGAAGGAGGCGAGCAGTACTTC	CASSYSKEGGEQYF	TRBV6-5	14	.	.	TRBJ2-7
TGTGCCAGCAGCCCGACAAGAAAGCAAGAGACCCAGTACTTC	CASSPTRKQETQYF	TRBV7-8	14	.	.	TRBJ2-5
TGTGCCAGCAGTCCGCCAGTTGGGGGCCAACAAGAGACCCAGTACTTC	CASSPPVGGQQETQYF	TRBV12-3/TRBV12-4	16	.	many	TRBJ2-5
TGTGCCAGCAGCCCCGAGACAGGGTATGGTGGCTACACCTTC	CASSPETGYGGYTF	TRBV14	14	TRBD1	many	TRBJ1-2
TGTGCCAGCAGTTACGAGATACTTGGCAATCAGCCCCAGCATTTT	CASSYEILGNQPQHF	TRBV6-5	15	.	few	TRBJ1-5
TGTGCCAGCAGTGAATGGAAGGCAGGGAACTACGAGCAGTACTTC	CASSEWKAGNYEQYF	TRBV6-1	15	.	once	TRBJ2-7
TGTGCCAGCAGTTCAGCGGGAGGGCCCCCCTACGAGCAGTACTTC	CASSSAGGPPYEQYF	TRBV6-5	15	TRBD2	.	TRBJ2-7